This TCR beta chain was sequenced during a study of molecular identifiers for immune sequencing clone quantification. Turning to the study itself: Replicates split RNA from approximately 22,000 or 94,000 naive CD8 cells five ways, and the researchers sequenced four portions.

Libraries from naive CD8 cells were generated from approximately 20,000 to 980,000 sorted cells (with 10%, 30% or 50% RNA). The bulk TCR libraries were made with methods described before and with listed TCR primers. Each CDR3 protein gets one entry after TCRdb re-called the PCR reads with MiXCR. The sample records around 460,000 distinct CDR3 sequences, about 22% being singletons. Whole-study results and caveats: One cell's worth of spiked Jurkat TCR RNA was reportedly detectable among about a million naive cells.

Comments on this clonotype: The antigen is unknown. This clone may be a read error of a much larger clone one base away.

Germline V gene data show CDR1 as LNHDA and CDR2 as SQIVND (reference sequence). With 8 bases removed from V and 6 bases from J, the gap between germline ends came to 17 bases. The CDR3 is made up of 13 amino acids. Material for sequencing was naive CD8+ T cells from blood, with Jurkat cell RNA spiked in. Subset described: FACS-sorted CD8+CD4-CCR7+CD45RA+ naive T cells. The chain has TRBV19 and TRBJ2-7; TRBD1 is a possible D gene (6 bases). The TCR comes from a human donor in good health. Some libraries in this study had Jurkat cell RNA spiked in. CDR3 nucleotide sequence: TGTGCCAGTGCCTCAGGGGCCCAGAGCGAGCAGTACTTC. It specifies CASASGAQSEQYF.